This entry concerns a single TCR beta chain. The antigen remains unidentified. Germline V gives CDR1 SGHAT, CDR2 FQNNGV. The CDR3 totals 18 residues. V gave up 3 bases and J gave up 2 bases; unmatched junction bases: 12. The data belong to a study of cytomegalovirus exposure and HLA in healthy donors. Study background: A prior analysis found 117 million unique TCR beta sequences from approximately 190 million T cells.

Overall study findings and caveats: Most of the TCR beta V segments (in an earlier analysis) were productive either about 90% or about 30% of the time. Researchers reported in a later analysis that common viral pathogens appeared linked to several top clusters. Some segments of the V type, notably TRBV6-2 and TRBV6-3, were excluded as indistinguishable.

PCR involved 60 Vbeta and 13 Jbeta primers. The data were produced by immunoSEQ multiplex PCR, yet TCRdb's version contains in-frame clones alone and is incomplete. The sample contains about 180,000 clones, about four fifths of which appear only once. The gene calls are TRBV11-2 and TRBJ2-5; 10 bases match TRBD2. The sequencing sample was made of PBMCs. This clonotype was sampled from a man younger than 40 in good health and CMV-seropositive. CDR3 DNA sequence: TGTGCCAGCAGCTTGGGGCCCCCAGCGGGAGGGGTACAAGAGACCCAGTACTTC. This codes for CASSLGPPAGGVQETQYF.